Listed here are 4 T cell receptor beta chains from one sample, sequenced in a study of cytomegalovirus exposure and HLA in healthy donors. With 60 Vbeta and 13 Jbeta primers, the PCR was carried out. Libraries were prepared by immunoSEQ multiplex PCR; TCRdb keeps only in-frame clonotypes and omits some of them. The sample has about 160,000 clones; 65% to 80% are singletons. The specimen sequenced was PBMCs. The origin of the receptors is a female donor in good health and CMV-seronegative.

The chain employs TRBV7-8 and TRBJ2-1; TRBD2 aligns across 14 bases. The CDR3 runs 12 residues. V was pared by 4 bases and J by 15 bases, with 2 bases of the junction left unmatched. Germline V lookup: CDR1 SGHVS, CDR2 FQNEAQ. The CDR3 loop is CASSSGTSGGFF. As DNA, the CDR3 is TGTGCCAGCAGCTCAGGGACTAGCGGGGGGTTCTTC.

CDR3 sequence reads: CASTGMNTEAFF. The CDR3 DNA is TGTGCCAGCACAGGGATGAACACTGAAGCTTTCTTT. The chain couples TRBV2 to TRBJ1-1, with a tentative D call TRBD1 (5 bases). The CDR3 has 12 residues. The V end was cut by 7 bases, the J end by 0 bases, with 6 bases between. The germline CDR1 and CDR2 sequences are SNHLY and FYNNEI. The full variable domain, with the rest looked up from reference TRBV2 and TRBJ1-1, is EPEVTQTPSHQVTQMGQEVILRCVPISNHLYFYWYRQILGQKVEFLVSFYNNEISEKSEIFDDQFSVERPDGSNFTLKIRSTKLEDSAMYFCASTGMNTEAFFGQGTRLTVV.

The V gene is TRBV5-1, the J gene TRBJ2-7; D is possibly TRBD2 (6 bases). The germline V and J ends were trimmed by 4 bases and 3 bases, with 8 bases remaining between them. Germline V gene lookup returns CDR1 SGHRS and CDR2 YFSETQ. The CDR3 sequence is 12 residues long. The DNA for the CDR3 is TGCGCCAGCAGCCGGGACTTCTACGAGCAGTACTTC. It yields the protein CASSRDFYEQYF.

The chain joins TRBV7-9 to TRBJ2-7; D is perhaps TRBD2 (5 bases). CDR3 size: 15 residues. The V end lost 1 base, the J end lost 5 bases, and 15 bases lay between the germline ends. Per the germline V gene, CDR1 is SEHNR and CDR2 is FQNEAQ (reference sequence). CDR3 bases: TGTGCCAGCAGCTTAGTGGGTTCGGGATTTAACGAGCAGTACTTC. It specifies CASSLVGSGFNEQYF.